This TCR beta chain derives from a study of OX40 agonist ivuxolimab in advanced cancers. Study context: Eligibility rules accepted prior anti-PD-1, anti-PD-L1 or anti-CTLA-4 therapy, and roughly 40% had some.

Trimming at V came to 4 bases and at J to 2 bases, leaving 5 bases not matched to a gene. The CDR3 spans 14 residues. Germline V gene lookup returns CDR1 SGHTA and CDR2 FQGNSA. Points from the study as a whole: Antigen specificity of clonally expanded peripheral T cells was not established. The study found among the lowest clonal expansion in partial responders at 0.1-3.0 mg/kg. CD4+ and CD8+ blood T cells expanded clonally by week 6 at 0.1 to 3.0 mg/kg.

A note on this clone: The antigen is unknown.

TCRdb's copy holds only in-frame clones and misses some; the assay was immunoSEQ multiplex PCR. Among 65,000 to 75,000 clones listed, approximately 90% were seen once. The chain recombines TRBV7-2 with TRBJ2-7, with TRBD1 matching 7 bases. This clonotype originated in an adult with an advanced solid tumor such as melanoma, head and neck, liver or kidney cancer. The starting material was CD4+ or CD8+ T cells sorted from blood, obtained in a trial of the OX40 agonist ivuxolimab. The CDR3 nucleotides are TGTGCCAGCAGCTCTCGAGGGGGCCCCTACGAGCAGTACTTC. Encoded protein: CASSSRGGPYEQYF.